This TCR beta chain emerged from a study of CD8 T cells in ankylosing spondylitis. Study-wide results and limits: Disease-associated clones were CD8+ and fairly uncommon in peripheral blood. A TCR beta motif made of several highly homologous variants seemed typical of ankylosing spondylitis blood. Reportedly, disease-linked clones are significantly enriched in ankylosing spondylitis patients' matched synovial fluid. A subset of motif variants has previously been described in the synovial fluid and blood of reactive arthritis.

This CDR3 has 14 amino acids. Trimming cost V 0 bases and J 3 bases, with 8 bases left between them. In germline, CDR1 is SGHDT, CDR2 YYEEEE. Details on this clonotype: Its specificity is not known.

Quantitative 5'-RACE with molecular barcodes produced the TCR beta libraries. TCRdb processed the 5' RACE reads anew with MiXCR; each CDR3 protein has one entry. The table has roughly 450,000 distinct CDR3 sequences, roughly 26% seen once. The rearrangement links TRBV5-6 to TRBJ2-3; the D gene is possibly TRBD1 (5 bases). Sequenced sample: blood, either unsorted or a sorted T cell fraction (not recorded which). The receptor comes from a male donor with ankylosing spondylitis. This CDR3 is CASSLVRGTDTQYF. The CDR3 DNA is TGTGCCAGCAGCTTGGTTAGGGGTACAGATACGCAGTATTTT.